This TCR beta chain was sequenced during a study of human T cells and chemical hapten exposure. Background on the study: Sensitizing treatment utilized 2% DPC over a 2 cm by 2 cm portion of upper inner arm skin.

Unique molecular identifiers were affixed to discrete cDNA molecules within the library. TCRdb reprocessed the RACE reads via MiXCR and lists one record per CDR3 protein. The table records more than 300,000 distinct CDR3 sequences, approximately 5% of them present only once. Stated time point: pre-sensitization, week 0. Regarding treatment: therapeutic diphenylcyclopropenone sensitization with weekly scalp DPC. Trimming took 5 bases from V and 1 from J, leaving 11 bases between them. The CDR3 length is 14 residues. The germline V gene has CDR1 SEHNR and CDR2 FQNEAQ (reference sequence). The sequencing used whole blood, collected in connection with sensitization to the hapten diphenylcyclopropenone (DPC). This chain uses TRBV7-9 with TRBJ2-5, with D possibly being TRBD1 (5 bases). This TCR came from a woman between 50 and 59 years old with alopecia areata. Some clones in this sample may be carry-over from other donors' samples. The CDR3 is CASSPKDIQETQYF. CDR3 DNA sequence: TGTGCCAGCAGCCCCAAGGACATCCAAGAGACCCAGTACTTC. The complete variable domain, with remaining parts taken from reference TRBV7-9 and TRBJ2-5, reads DTGVSQNPRHKITKRGQNVTFRCDPISEHNRLYWYRQTLGQGPEFLTYFQNEAQLEKSRLLSDRFSAERPKGSFSTLEIQRTEQGDSAMYLCASSPKDIQETQYFGPGTRLLVL.